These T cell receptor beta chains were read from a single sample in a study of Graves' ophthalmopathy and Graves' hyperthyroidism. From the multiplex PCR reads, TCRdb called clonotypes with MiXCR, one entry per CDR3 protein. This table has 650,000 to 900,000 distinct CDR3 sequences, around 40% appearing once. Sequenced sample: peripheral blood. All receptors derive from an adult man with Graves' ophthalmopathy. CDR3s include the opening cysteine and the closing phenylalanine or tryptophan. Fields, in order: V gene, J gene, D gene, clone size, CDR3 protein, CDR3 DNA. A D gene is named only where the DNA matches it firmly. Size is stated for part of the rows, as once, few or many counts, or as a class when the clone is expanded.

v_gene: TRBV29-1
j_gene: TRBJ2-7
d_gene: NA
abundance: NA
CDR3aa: CAWGGQYLYEQYF
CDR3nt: TGTGCCTGGGGGGGCCAGTACCTCTACGAGCAGTACTTC

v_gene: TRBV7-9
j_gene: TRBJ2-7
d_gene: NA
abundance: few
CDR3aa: CASSFPGMTAEQYF
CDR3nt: TGTGCCAGCAGCTTCCCCGGGATGACAGCCGAGCAGTACTTC

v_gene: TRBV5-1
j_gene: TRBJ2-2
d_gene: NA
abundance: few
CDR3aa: CASSLTLANTGELFF
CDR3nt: TGCGCCAGCAGCTTAACTCTAGCGAACACCGGGGAGCTGTTTTTT

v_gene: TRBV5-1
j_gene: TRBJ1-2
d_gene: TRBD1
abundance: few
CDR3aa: CASSSDRASYGYTF
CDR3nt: TGCGCCAGCAGCTCGGACAGGGCGTCCTATGGCTACACCTTC

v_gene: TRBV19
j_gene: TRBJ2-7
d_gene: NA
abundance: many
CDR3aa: CASSIPGYEQYF
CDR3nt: TGTGCCAGTAGTATTCCCGGATACGAGCAGTACTTC

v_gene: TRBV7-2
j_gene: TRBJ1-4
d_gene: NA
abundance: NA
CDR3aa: CASSRRANFNEKLFF
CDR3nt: TGTGCCAGCAGCCGACGGGCAAATTTTAATGAAAAACTGTTTTTT

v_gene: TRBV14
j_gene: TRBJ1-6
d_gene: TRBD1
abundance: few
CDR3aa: CASSEEGAVKSPLHF
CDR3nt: TGTGCCAGCAGTGAAGAGGGGGCGGTTAAATCACCCCTCCACTTT

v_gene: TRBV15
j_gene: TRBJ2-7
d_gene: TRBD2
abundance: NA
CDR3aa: CATSRASHSGRAYEQYF
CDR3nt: TGTGCCACCAGCAGAGCATCGCATAGCGGGAGGGCCTACGAGCAGTACTTC

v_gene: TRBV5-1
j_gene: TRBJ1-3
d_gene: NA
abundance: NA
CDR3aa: CASSLELRDSGNTIYF
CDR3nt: TGCGCCAGCAGCTTGGAACTCAGGGACTCTGGAAACACCATATATTTT

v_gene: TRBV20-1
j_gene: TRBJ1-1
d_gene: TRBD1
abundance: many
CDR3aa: CSAIRGQGGTEAFF
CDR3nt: TGCAGTGCTATTAGAGGACAGGGTGGAACTGAAGCTTTCTTT

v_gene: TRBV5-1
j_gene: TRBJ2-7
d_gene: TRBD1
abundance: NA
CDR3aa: CASSLGDREVNEQYF
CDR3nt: TGCGCCAGCAGCTTGGGGGACAGGGAAGTGAACGAGCAGTACTTC

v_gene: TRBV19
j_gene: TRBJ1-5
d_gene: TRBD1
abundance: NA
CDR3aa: CASSQGLGGGQPQHF
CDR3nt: TGTGCCAGCAGCCAAGGGTTAGGGGGCGGGCAGCCCCAGCATTTT

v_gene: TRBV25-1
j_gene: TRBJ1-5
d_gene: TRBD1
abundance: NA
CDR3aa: CASGGQVGQPQHF
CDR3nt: TGTGCCAGCGGCGGACAGGTAGGGCAGCCCCAGCATTTT

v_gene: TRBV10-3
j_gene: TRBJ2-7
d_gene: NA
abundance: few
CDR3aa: CAISGRKVGSSYEQYF
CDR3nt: TGTGCCATCAGTGGACGAAAGGTGGGGAGCTCCTACGAGCAGTACTTC

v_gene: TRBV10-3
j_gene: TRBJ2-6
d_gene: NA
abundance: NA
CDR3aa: CATKTGTGANVLTF
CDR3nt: TGTGCCACCAAAACAGGGACTGGGGCCAACGTCCTGACTTTC

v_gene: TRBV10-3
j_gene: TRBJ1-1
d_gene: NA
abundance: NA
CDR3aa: CAISLTGPRYEAFF
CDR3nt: TGTGCCATCAGTTTGACGGGACCGCGATATGAAGCTTTCTTT

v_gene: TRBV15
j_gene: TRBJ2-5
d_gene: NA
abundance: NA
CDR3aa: CATSRDFGAQYF
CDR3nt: TGTGCCACCAGCAGGGATTTTGGGGCCCAGTACTTC

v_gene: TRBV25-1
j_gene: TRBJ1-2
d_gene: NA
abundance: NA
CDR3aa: CASSEPGEANYGYTF
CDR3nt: TGTGCCAGCAGTGAACCGGGTGAGGCTAACTATGGCTACACCTTC

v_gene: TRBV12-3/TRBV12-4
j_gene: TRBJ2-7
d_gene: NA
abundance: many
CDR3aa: CASSRGQFYEQYF
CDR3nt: TGTGCCAGCAGCCGAGGACAGTTCTACGAGCAGTACTTC

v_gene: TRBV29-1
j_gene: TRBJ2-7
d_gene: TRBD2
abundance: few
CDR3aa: CSVVGLAGLKGYEQYF
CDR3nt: TGCAGCGTTGTCGGGCTAGCGGGACTGAAGGGCTACGAGCAGTACTTC

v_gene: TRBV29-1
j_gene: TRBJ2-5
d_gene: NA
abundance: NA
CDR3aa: CSSRREIRTQYF
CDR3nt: TGCTCCTCCAGGAGGGAAATTCGGACCCAGTACTTC

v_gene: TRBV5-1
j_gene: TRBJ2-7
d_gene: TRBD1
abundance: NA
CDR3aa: CASSLWDRASYEQYF
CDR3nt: TGCGCCAGCAGTTTATGGGACAGAGCCTCCTACGAGCAGTACTTC

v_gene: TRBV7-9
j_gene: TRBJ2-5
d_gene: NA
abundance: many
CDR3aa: CASSFGVVGETQYF
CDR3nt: TGTGCCAGCAGCTTCGGGGTGGTAGGAGAGACCCAGTACTTC

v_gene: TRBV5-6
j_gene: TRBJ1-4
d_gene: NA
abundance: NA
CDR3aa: CASRGSFNEKLFF
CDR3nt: TGTGCCAGCAGGGGCAGTTTTAATGAAAAACTGTTTTTT

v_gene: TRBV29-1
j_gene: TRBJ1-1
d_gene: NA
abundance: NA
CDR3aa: CASGLQGDTEAFF
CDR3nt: TGTGCCAGCGGATTACAGGGAGACACTGAAGCTTTCTTT

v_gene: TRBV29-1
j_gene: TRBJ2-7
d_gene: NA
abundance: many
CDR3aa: CSVRGGAVAYEQYF
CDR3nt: TGCAGCGTCCGAGGCGGGGCCGTAGCCTACGAGCAGTACTTC

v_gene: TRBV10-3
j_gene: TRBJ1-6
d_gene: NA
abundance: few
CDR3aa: CAIIFRERPYNSPLHF
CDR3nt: TGTGCCATCATTTTCAGGGAAAGGCCCTATAATTCACCCCTCCACTTT

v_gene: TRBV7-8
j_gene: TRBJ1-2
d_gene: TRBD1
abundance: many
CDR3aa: CASSEGGDRLSGYTF
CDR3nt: TGTGCCAGCAGCGAGGGGGGGGACAGGCTGTCGGGCTACACCTTC

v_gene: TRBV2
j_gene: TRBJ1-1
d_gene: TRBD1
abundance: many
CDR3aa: CASSTIGTDEAFF
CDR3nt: TGTGCCAGCAGCACCATCGGGACAGATGAAGCTTTCTTT

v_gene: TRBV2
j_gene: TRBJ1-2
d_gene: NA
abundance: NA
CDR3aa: CASSYTDYYGYTF
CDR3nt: TGTGCCAGCAGTTATACAGACTACTATGGCTACACCTTC

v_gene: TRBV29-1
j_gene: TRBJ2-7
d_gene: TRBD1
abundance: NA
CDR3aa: CSSPTGATYEQYF
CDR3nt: TGCAGCTCACCAACAGGGGCTACCTACGAGCAGTACTTC

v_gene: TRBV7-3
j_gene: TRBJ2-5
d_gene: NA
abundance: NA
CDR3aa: CASSPKGSCETQYF
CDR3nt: TGTGCCAGCAGCCCTAAGGGATCGTGCGAGACCCAGTACTTC

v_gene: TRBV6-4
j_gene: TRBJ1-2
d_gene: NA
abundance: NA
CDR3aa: CASFGRGGYTF
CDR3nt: TGTGCCAGCTTTGGGCGGGGTGGCTACACCTTC